Following are 7 T cell receptor beta chains from one sample sequenced in a study of blood T cell repertoires in COVID-19. Assay used: immunoSEQ multiplex PCR; TCRdb lists only in-frame clones, some missing. This sample has some 190,000 clones; roughly nine tenths occur once, and the top ten carry about 1%. Specimen: peripheral blood. Source of these receptors: a young man with acute or convalescent COVID-19.

The chain joins TRBV6-5 to TRBJ1-1, with D possibly matching TRBD1 (6 bases). The CDR3 is 13 amino acids. Germline V gives CDR1 MNHEY, CDR2 SVGAGI. The V end lost 7 bases, the J end lost 5 bases, and 14 bases lay between the germline ends. This chain's CDR3 is CASIRGIGTEAFF. CDR3 in DNA: TGTGCCAGCATTAGGGGGATAGGGACTGAAGCTTTCTTT.

The chain joins TRBV5-1 to TRBJ1-2, with D maybe TRBD1 (5 bases). Germline values: CDR1 SGHRS, CDR2 YFSETQ. The V and J ends lost 2 bases and 5 bases respectively, with 10 bases between them. There are 13 residues in the CDR3. The CDR3 DNA reads TGCGCCAGCAGCTTCAGGGTGGGGTATGGCTACACCTTC. Translated: CASSFRVGYGYTF.

The rearrangement uses TRBV29-1 and TRBJ1-5; D is ambiguous. The CDR3 runs to 14 residues. CDR1 and CDR2 from the germline V gene are SQVTM and ANQGSEA. Trimming stripped 2 bases from V and 11 bases from J, with 19 bases between. CDR3 residues: CSVELGPPSPAQHF. CDR3 DNA: TGCAGCGTTGAATTGGGTCCGCCTAGTCCTGCCCAGCATTTT. Filled out from reference TRBV29-1 and TRBJ1-5, the complete variable domain reads SAVISQKPSRDICQRGTSLTIQCQVDSQVTMMFWYRQQPGQSLTLIATANQGSEATYESGFVIDKFPISRPNLTFSTLTVSNMSPEDSSIYLCSVELGPPSPAQHFGDGTRLSIL.

In the case of this clone: Different DNA sequences within this sample yield the same CDR3. The genes are TRBV28 and TRBJ2-5, with unresolved D. The V end lost 1 base, the J end lost 2 bases, and 2 bases lay between the germline ends. Germline V CDR1 and CDR2: MDHEN, SYDVKM. The CDR3 sequence is 12 residues long. The CDR3 sequence: CASSLLQETQYF. CDR3 in DNA: TGTGCCAGCAGTTTATTACAAGAGACCCAGTACTTC.

V usage is TRBV5-1 and J usage is TRBJ2-3; D might be TRBD1 (5 bases). The V end lost 0 bases, the J end lost 4 bases, and 15 bases lay between the germline ends. The V gene's germline CDR1 is SGHRS and CDR2 YFSETQ. The length of the CDR3 is 16 residues. The CDR3 reads CASSLEAQGLADTQYF. CDR3 DNA: TGCGCCAGCAGCTTGGAGGCGCAGGGTTTGGCAGATACGCAGTATTTT.

V gene TRBV10-3 combines with J gene TRBJ2-5; maybe TRBD2 (5 bases). Germline CDR1 is ENHRY and CDR2 is SYGVKD. There are 11 residues in the CDR3. V was trimmed by 8 bases and J by 1 base, leaving 5 bases between them. Written as DNA, the CDR3 is TGTGCCATCGGGAGCCAAGAGACCCAGTACTTC. It codes for CAIGSQETQYF.

This clone appeared a single time. V usage is TRBV19 and J usage is TRBJ2-3, with 7 bases fitting TRBD1. The V gene's germline CDR1 is LNHDA and CDR2 SQIVND (reference sequence). The ends lost 2 bases at V and 6 bases at J; junction bases unmatched: 8. This CDR3 comprises 15 residues. This CDR3 reads CASSITPTGTDTQYF. The CDR3 DNA sequence: TGTGCCAGTAGTATAACCCCGACAGGGACCGATACGCAGTATTTT.